A selection of T cell receptor beta chains follows, all from one sample in a study of T cell repertoires in cytomegalovirus infection. One entry per CDR3 protein results from TCRdb running MiXCR on the reads. The top ten clones hold 2.5% of a sample with some 300,000 distinct CDR3 sequences, around 9.6% of them seen once. Sequenced: PBMCs. The receptors originated from a human donor in good health (CMV status not recorded). Some clones in this sample may be carry-over from other donors' samples. CDR3s include the opening cysteine and the closing phenylalanine or tryptophan. D genes are given only for firm matches. Rows may omit the clone size; those that give it use once, few, many or a size class.

d_gene | abundance | j_gene | v_gene | CDR3nt | CDR3aa
TRBD2 | many | TRBJ2-2 | TRBV20-1 | TGCAGTGCTAGAGATTACCGGACTAGCGGGGGGGCAGTCAGGACCGGGGAGCTGTTTTTT | CSARDYRTSGGAVRTGELFF
TRBD1 | many | TRBJ1-4 | TRBV7-9 | TGTGCCAGCAGCCGGACAGGGTTAGGGGAAAAACTGTTTTTT | CASSRTGLGEKLFF
TRBD1 | few | TRBJ1-6 | TRBV6-2/TRBV6-3 | TGTGCCAGCAGCCGTGATACAGGGGGCAATTCACCCCTCCACTTT | CASSRDTGGNSPLHF
NA | many | TRBJ1-5 | TRBV5-8 | TGTGCCAGCAGCCAAACTAGCAATCAGCCCCAGCATTTT | CASSQTSNQPQHF
NA | many | TRBJ2-5 | TRBV7-2 | TGTGCCAGCAGGCGGGACAGTCTTAAAGAGACCCAGTACTTC | CASRRDSLKETQYF
TRBD1 | few | TRBJ2-5 | TRBV29-1 | TGCAGCTCCTTCCTGGACAGGGGGAAGACCCAGTACTTC | CSSFLDRGKTQYF
NA | many | TRBJ2-1 | TRBV12-3/TRBV12-4 | TGTGCCAGCAGCTCACAGGGCTTTGGGTACAATGAGCAGTTCTTC | CASSSQGFGYNEQFF
TRBD1 | many | TRBJ1-2 | TRBV19 | TGTGCCAGTAGTGGACAGGGGGGCGGCTACACCTTC | CASSGQGGGYTF
TRBD2 | many | TRBJ2-5 | TRBV5-1 | TGCGCCAGCAGCTTGAGGGCGCCGACCGTACGGGCTAGCGGGGGGGCCCGGGAGACCCAGTACTTC | CASSLRAPTVRASGGARETQYF
TRBD1 | many | TRBJ1-5 | TRBV4-3 | TGCGCCAGCAGCCGAGGGACAGGGAGCAATCAGCCCCAGCATTTT | CASSRGTGSNQPQHF
NA | many | TRBJ2-2 | TRBV7-2 | TGTGCCAGCAGCTTAGTCCGGGATCCCGGGGAGCTGTTTTTT | CASSLVRDPGELFF
TRBD1 | many | TRBJ2-4 | TRBV19 | TGTGCCAGTAGTATTCCGGGACAGATAGCCAAAAACATTCAGTACTTC | CASSIPGQIAKNIQYF
NA | many | TRBJ1-1 | TRBV7-2 | TGTGCCAGCAGCCGAGGGGCGGGGTTAGGTCCTGAAGCTTTCTTT | CASSRGAGLGPEAFF
NA | many | TRBJ2-5 | TRBV20-1 | TGCAGTGCTAAAATCCGGGGACTCCCAGAGACCCAGTACTTC | CSAKIRGLPETQYF
TRBD2 | NA | TRBJ2-1 | TRBV6-5 | TGTGCCAGCAGTTACTCGATTAGCGGGGGGCCGACTTACAATGAGCAGTTCTTC | CASSYSISGGPTYNEQFF
NA | once | TRBJ2-7 | TRBV20-1 | TGCAGTGCTAGATACAGTAGCAGCTACGAGCAGTACTTC | CSARYSSSYEQYF
NA | NA | TRBJ2-3 | TRBV20-1 | TGCAGTGCCGCCGTTCAACGTCCACAGAGCACAGATACGCAGTATTTT | CSAAVQRPQSTDTQYF
NA | many | TRBJ1-3 | TRBV10-3 | TGTGCCATCCAGGCGGCGGTGGGGGCCTCTGGAAACACCATATATTTT | CAIQAAVGASGNTIYF
NA | NA | TRBJ2-1 | TRBV6-5 | TGTGCCAGCAGTTACTCGTTGAGAGTCGATGAGCAGTTCTTC | CASSYSLRVDEQFF
NA | NA | TRBJ2-2 | TRBV20-1 | TGCAGTGCTAGAGATGAACGGATGAACACCGGGGAGCTGTTTTTT | CSARDERMNTGELFF
TRBD2 | NA | TRBJ2-3 | TRBV5-1 | TGCGCCAGCAGCTTGGACATAGGACTAGCGTATTTT | CASSLDIGLAYF
TRBD2 | many | TRBJ2-3 | TRBV7-2 | TGTGCCAGTAAAGAAAGACTAGCGGGGCAAGATACGCAGTATTTT | CASKERLAGQDTQYF
NA | many | TRBJ2-1 | TRBV6-2/TRBV6-3 | TGTGCCAGCACCGACCGGGACGGAAACTACAATGAGCAGTTCTTC | CASTDRDGNYNEQFF
NA | many | TRBJ2-6 | TRBV5-5 | TGTGCCAGCAGCCCGACAGGCTCCTCCTCTGGGGCCAACGTCCTGACTTTC | CASSPTGSSSGANVLTF
NA | many | TRBJ2-2 | TRBV6-1 | TGTGCCAGCAGTCAGGGGCACGGCGGGGAGCTGTTTTTT | CASSQGHGGELFF
NA | many | TRBJ1-5 | TRBV7-2 | TGTGCCAGCAGTCCAATACGGGGTGATGGAAATCAGCCCCAGCATTTT | CASSPIRGDGNQPQHF
NA | many | TRBJ1-1 | TRBV7-2 | TGTGCCAGCAGGCCACAGGAGCGGGAAGCTTTCTTT | CASRPQEREAFF
NA | NA | TRBJ2-1 | TRBV7-9 | TGTGCCAGCAGCTGGACCCGTGGTGATGAGCAGTTCTTC | CASSWTRGDEQFF
NA | many | TRBJ1-2 | TRBV5-1 | TGCGCCAGCAGCCCGTCGGTCTCCCTCTATGGCTACACCTTC | CASSPSVSLYGYTF
TRBD1 | many | TRBJ1-2 | TRBV5-5 | TGTGCCAGCAGCTCACAGGGGAAGTATGGCTACACCTTC | CASSSQGKYGYTF
NA | few | TRBJ1-2 | TRBV12-5 | TGTGCTAGTGGGTCCGATCCGACACGACCTCGGACTAACTATGGCTACACCTTC | CASGSDPTRPRTNYGYTF
NA | many | TRBJ2-7 | TRBV6-2/TRBV6-3 | TGTGCCAGCAGTTTCCGGGAAAGTGGGTCCTACGAGCAGTACTTC | CASSFRESGSYEQYF
NA | many | TRBJ2-1 | TRBV5-6 | TGTGCCAGCAGCTTGGCCGGGCGACTTTCCTACAATGAGCAGTTCTTC | CASSLAGRLSYNEQFF
NA | few | TRBJ1-1 | TRBV28 | TGTGCCAGCAGTTTGGAGGTCGTGAACACTGAAGCTTTCTTT | CASSLEVVNTEAFF
NA | NA | TRBJ2-1 | TRBV7-9 | TGTGCCAGCAGCTTAATGAGTGGCCCTGGCAATGAGCAGTTCTTC | CASSLMSGPGNEQFF
NA | many | TRBJ2-3 | TRBV6-1 | TGTGCCAGCAGTGCTCGACAGATGACAGATACGCAGTATTTT | CASSARQMTDTQYF
NA | many | TRBJ1-5 | TRBV4-1 | TGCGCCAGCAGCCAAGACAGGGGCAATCAGCCCCAGCATTTT | CASSQDRGNQPQHF
NA | few | TRBJ1-1 | TRBV28 | TGTGCCAGCAATGTGTGGGGGGCAAAGACTGAAGCTTTCTTT | CASNVWGAKTEAFF
NA | many | TRBJ1-1 | TRBV7-2 | TGTGCCAGCAGCGCCCGAAGCCTACCGAACACTGAAGCTTTCTTT | CASSARSLPNTEAFF
NA | many | TRBJ1-2 | TRBV18 | TGTGCCAGCTCACCAGGGGCTAACTATGGCTACACCTTC | CASSPGANYGYTF
NA | many | TRBJ1-2 | TRBV24-1 | TGTGCCACCAGTGACGTTGACAGGACTAATGGCTACACCTTC | CATSDVDRTNGYTF
NA | many | TRBJ2-1 | TRBV29-1 | TGCAGCGTTGAAGGAGTCAACAGGTTACCAAATGAGCAGTTCTTC | CSVEGVNRLPNEQFF
NA | few | TRBJ1-3 | TRBV19 | TGTGCCAGTACGGAGTTTTCTGGAAACACCATATATTTT | CASTEFSGNTIYF
NA | many | TRBJ2-3 | TRBV11-2 | TGTGCCAGCAGCCAGGGACGGCAACGCACAGATACGCAGTATTTT | CASSQGRQRTDTQYF
NA | many | TRBJ1-2 | TRBV28 | TGTGCCAGCAGTGACAGCGATTCGGGCTACACCTTC | CASSDSDSGYTF
NA | many | TRBJ1-2 | TRBV12-3/TRBV12-4 | TGTGCCAGCAGTTTGGACACTACTAACTATGGCTACACCTTC | CASSLDTTNYGYTF